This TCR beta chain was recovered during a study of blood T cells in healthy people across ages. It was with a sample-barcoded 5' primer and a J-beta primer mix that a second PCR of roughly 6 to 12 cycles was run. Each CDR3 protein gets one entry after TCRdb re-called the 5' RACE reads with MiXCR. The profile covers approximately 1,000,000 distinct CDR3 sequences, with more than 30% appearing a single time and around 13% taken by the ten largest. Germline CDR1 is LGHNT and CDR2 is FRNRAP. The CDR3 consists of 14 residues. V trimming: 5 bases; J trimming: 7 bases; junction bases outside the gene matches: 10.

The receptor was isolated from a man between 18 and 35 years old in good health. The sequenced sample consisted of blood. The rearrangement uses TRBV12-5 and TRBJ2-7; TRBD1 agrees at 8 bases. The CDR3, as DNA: TGTGCTAGTGGTCCCGGACAGGGAGGCGATGAGCAGTACTTC. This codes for CASGPGQGGDEQYF.